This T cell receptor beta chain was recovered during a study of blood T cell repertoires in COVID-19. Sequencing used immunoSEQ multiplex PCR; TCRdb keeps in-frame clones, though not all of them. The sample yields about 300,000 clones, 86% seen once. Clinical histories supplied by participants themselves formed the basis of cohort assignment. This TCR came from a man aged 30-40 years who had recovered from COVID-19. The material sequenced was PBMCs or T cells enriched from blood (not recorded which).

CDR3 loop: CASRSIRDTYEQYF. The CDR3 bases are TGTGCCAGCAGGTCCATCCGGGACACCTACGAGCAGTACTTC. The chain uses TRBV6-5 and TRBJ2-7; tentative D call: TRBD1 (6 bases). Trimming removed 6 bases from V and 2 bases from J, with 14 bases in between. The CDR3 extends over 14 amino acids. Germline loops: CDR1 MNHEY, CDR2 SVGAGI.